The source of this T cell receptor beta chain is a study of blood T cell repertoires in COVID-19. This CDR3 has 13 residues. Trimming left V 8 bases short and J 7 bases short, with 14 bases between. CDR1 ENHRY and CDR2 SYGVKD come from the germline V gene. Those enrolled, adults aged roughly 18 to 95 years, came from about two dozen US areas. Participants reported their clinical history, and cohort assignment relied on those reports. Two negative PCRs, clearance, or symptom resolution were required of recovered Cohort 3 donors. The assay was immunoSEQ multiplex PCR, and TCRdb's table has in-frame clones only and misses some. The table lists about 140,000 clones, over 80% of them singletons.

The sequenced sample consisted of PBMCs or T cells enriched from blood (not recorded which). This clonotype originated in a man aged 60 to 75 who had recovered from COVID-19. The chain employs TRBV10-3 and TRBJ1-4; D perhaps matches TRBD1 (5 bases). The CDR3 region has the DNA TGTGCCATCGGGGCCGGGGGAGGTGAAAAACTGTTTTTT. This encodes CAIGAGGGEKLFF.